A single sample is the source of the 25 T cell receptor beta chains below, sequenced in a study of blood T cell repertoires in COVID-19. Measured with immunoSEQ multiplex PCR; TCRdb has only the in-frame clones, and not every one. In the table there are roughly 38,000 clones, 81% of which are singletons. Sequencing was carried out using peripheral blood. The receptors were sampled from an older man with active or convalescent COVID-19.

For the CDR3, the DNA is TGTGCCAGCAGCCCGCGACAGGCATCCTACAATGAGCAGTTCTTC. Encoded protein: CASSPRQASYNEQFF. The chain has TRBV3-1 (or the pseudogene TRBV3-2) and TRBJ2-1, with D perhaps TRBD1 (6 bases). V was shortened by 4 bases and J by 1 base, with 11 bases between the two germline ends. CDR3 length: 15 residues. Looked up from germline, CDR1 is LGHDT and CDR2 is YNNKEL (reference sequence).

The gene calls are TRBV27 and TRBJ2-2, with 9 positions matching TRBD1. The CDR3 has 16 amino acids. The V gene end was trimmed by 4 bases and the J gene end by 6 bases; junction bases not matched to a gene: 9. Germline V gene data show CDR1 as MNHEY and CDR2 as SMNVEV (reference sequence). CDR3 sequence: CASSWDRDLISGELFF. CDR3 in DNA: TGTGCCAGCAGTTGGGACAGGGATCTGATTTCCGGGGAGCTGTTTTTT.

J is TRBJ2-2 and V is TRBV11-3; 9 bases match TRBD2. Looked up from germline, CDR1 is SGHNT and CDR2 is YENEEA. The CDR3 runs 17 residues. Trimming at V came to 5 bases and at J to 0 bases, leaving 7 bases not matched to a gene. The DNA for the CDR3 is TGTGCCAGCAGCAAAAGGGCTAGCGGGGCGAACACCGGGGAGCTGTTTTTT. It yields the protein CASSKRASGANTGELFF.

The chain is built from TRBV5-1 and TRBJ2-1; the D is unclear. Germline V CDR1 and CDR2: SGHRS, YFSETQ. V was trimmed by 1 base and J by 11 bases, leaving 13 bases between them. The CDR3 is made up of 13 amino acids. This CDR3 is CASSLSYTEKQFF. Written as DNA, the CDR3 is TGCGCCAGCAGCTTGTCTTACACCGAAAAGCAGTTCTTC.

V is TRBV4-3 and J is TRBJ1-2; TRBD1 might be the D (5 bases). CDR3 length equals 12 residues. Germline lookup yields CDR1 LGHNA and CDR2 YSLEER. Trimming took off 6 bases at V and 8 bases at J, with 13 bases between the two ends. CDR3 in DNA: TGCGCCAGCAGTCCCGGCGGGGCCGGCTACACCTTC. Translating it yields CASSPGGAGYTF.

The rearrangement links TRBV10-3 to TRBJ2-1; 12 bases agree with TRBD1. The germline V gene has CDR1 ENHRY and CDR2 SYGVKD. This CDR3 contains 18 residues. J was trimmed by 0 bases and V by 6 bases; bases with no gene match: 9. CDR3: CAIRGTGGPENSYNEQFF. The CDR3 bases are TGTGCCATCAGGGGGACAGGGGGCCCGGAGAACTCCTACAATGAGCAGTTCTTC.

This clone is a singleton in its sample. The chain is built from TRBV11-2 and TRBJ2-1; no definite D call. The CDR3 sequence is 12 residues long. The V gene's germline CDR1 is SGHAT and CDR2 FQNNGV. V lost 2 bases, J lost 12 bases, and 11 bases lay in between. Written as DNA, the CDR3 is TGTGCCAGCAGCTTAACGTCTAAAGTGCAGTTCTTC. This gives the protein CASSLTSKVQFF.

J is TRBJ1-1 and V is TRBV2, with 7 bases fitting TRBD1. Germline V gene lookup returns CDR1 SNHLY and CDR2 FYNNEI. CDR3 size: 14 residues. Trimming removed 3 bases from V and 3 bases from J; junction bases left unmatched: 4. CDR3 nucleotide sequence: TGTGCCAGCAGTGACGAGGGGGCTTACACTGAAGCTTTCTTT. Its protein product is CASSDEGAYTEAFF. Based on the CDR3 plus reference TRBV2 and TRBJ1-1, the full variable domain is EPEVTQTPSHQVTQMGQEVILRCVPISNHLYFYWYRQILGQKVEFLVSFYNNEISEKSEIFDDQFSVERPDGSNFTLKIRSTKLEDSAMYFCASSDEGAYTEAFFGQGTRLTVV.

CDR3 loop: CASSRSGLAGGYEQYF. In DNA form, the CDR3 reads TGTGCCAGCAGCCGTTCGGGACTAGCGGGGGGGTACGAGCAGTACTTC. The V and J genes are TRBV3-1 (or the pseudogene TRBV3-2) and TRBJ2-7; 16 bases are shared with TRBD2. V gave up 4 bases and J gave up 4 bases; unmatched junction bases: 4. Germline loops: CDR1 LGHDT, CDR2 YNNKEL (reference sequence). The CDR3 runs 16 residues.

The chain recombines TRBV2 with TRBJ1-5, with 8 bases lining up with TRBD1. Trimming removed 6 bases from V and 7 bases from J; junction bases left unmatched: 5. Germline V CDR1 and CDR2: SNHLY, FYNNEI. The CDR3 covers 13 residues. CDR3 DNA sequence: TGTGCCAGCAGGGACAGGGCGGGCCAGCCCCAGCATTTT. Protein: CASRDRAGQPQHF.

The chain has TRBV7-2 and TRBJ2-7; D is possibly TRBD1 (5 bases). Germline V lookup: CDR1 SGHTA, CDR2 FQGNSA. This CDR3 comprises 12 residues. CDR3 protein: CVGQGGRYEQYF. The DNA of the CDR3 is TGTGTCGGCCAGGGTGGTAGGTACGAGCAGTACTTC.

This clone was counted between two and nine times. The V and J genes are TRBV4-3 and TRBJ1-4; 9 bases are a match to TRBD1. The germline CDR1 and CDR2 sequences are LGHNA and YSLEER. The CDR3 length is 16 residues. With 3 bases clipped from V and 5 bases from J, the junction kept 7 bases outside the gene matches. The CDR3 loop reads CASSQDSGQGNEKLFF. In DNA, the CDR3 is TGCGCCAGCAGCCAGGATTCGGGACAGGGAAATGAAAAACTGTTTTTT.

The chain couples TRBV2 to TRBJ1-5, with D perhaps TRBD1 (6 bases). Germline-derived CDR1 and CDR2 are SNHLY and FYNNEI. Trimming pared 7 bases from V and 1 base from J, leaving 14 bases between. This CDR3 is 15 amino acids long. The DNA for the CDR3 is TGTGCCAGCATGGGGGGGCGTGGGAGCAATCAGCCCCAGCATTTT. Protein product: CASMGGRGSNQPQHF.

CDR3 protein: CASKSSGREGETQYF. The CDR3 nucleotides are TGTGCCAGCAAGTCATCCGGGAGGGAGGGAGAGACCCAGTACTTC. V and J are TRBV6-5 and TRBJ2-5; the match to TRBD2 covers 8 bases. CDR3 size: 15 residues. Trimming at V came to 7 bases and at J to 4 bases, leaving 11 bases not matched to a gene. Germline CDR1 reads MNHEY; CDR2 reads SVGAGI.

V and J are TRBV10-3 and TRBJ1-4, with D hard to call. CDR3 size: 13 residues. The germline V and J ends were trimmed by 6 bases and 7 bases, with 12 bases remaining between them. Germline-derived CDR1 and CDR2 are ENHRY and SYGVKD. The CDR3 DNA reads as TGTGCCATCAGGGCTCAAGAGGGTGAAAAACTGTTTTTT. This translates into CAIRAQEGEKLFF.

In its sample, this clone was seen a few times. V is TRBV30 and J is TRBJ2-7; TRBD2 agrees at 7 bases. The ends lost 2 bases at V and 7 bases at J; junction bases unmatched: 11. The length of the CDR3 is 14 residues. Looked up from germline, CDR1 is GTSNPN and CDR2 is SVGIG (reference sequence). The CDR3 sequence: CAWSPPAVREEQYF. Written as DNA, the CDR3 is TGTGCCTGGAGTCCCCCCGCGGTGCGGGAGGAGCAGTACTTC.

The J gene is TRBJ2-1, the V gene TRBV21-1; TRBD2, the D gene given by the table, was not confirmed from the DNA. TRBV21-1 is a recognized pseudogene. This CDR3 has 18 amino acids. CDR3 loop: CASSIIAGALSSYNEQFF. The CDR3 DNA is TGTGCCAGCAGCATCATAGCGGGAGCACTGAGCTCCTACAATGAGCAGTTCTTC.

This chain uses TRBV12-3 or TRBV12-4 with TRBJ1-2; 7 nucleotides agree with TRBD1. After removal of 6 bases from V and 6 bases from J, the junction contained 7 bases not matched to a gene. CDR3 length: 13 residues. CDR3 sequence reads: CASRPTGKDGYTF. The CDR3 DNA reads TGTGCCAGCAGACCGACAGGGAAAGATGGCTACACCTTC.

J is TRBJ1-2 and V is TRBV7-2; 7 positions agree with TRBD1. The V gene's germline CDR1 is SGHTA and CDR2 FQGNSA. V shed 6 bases, J shed 5 bases, and the junction held 9 bases outside the gene matches. CDR3 length: 14 residues. CDR3 DNA: TGTGCCAGCAGGTTACCGGGACAGATGTATGGCTACACCTTC. As protein: CASRLPGQMYGYTF.

This clone was detected only a few times. The chain has TRBV10-3 and TRBJ2-6; TRBD2 aligns across 7 bases. The CDR3 loop spans 16 amino acids. Germline values: CDR1 ENHRY, CDR2 SYGVKD. The ends lost 0 bases at V and 2 bases at J; junction bases unmatched: 1. The CDR3 loop reads CAISESTSPGANVLTF. The CDR3 DNA follows: TGTGCCATCAGTGAGTCGACTAGCCCTGGGGCCAACGTCCTGACTTTC.

The CDR3 reads CASSPAPTGPDTQYF. CDR3 nucleotides: TGTGCCAGCAGTCCCGCCCCAACAGGGCCAGATACGCAGTATTTT. The chain links TRBV6-2 or TRBV6-3 to TRBJ2-3, with a possible D match to TRBD1 (6 bases). CDR3 length: 15 amino acids. V was clipped by 5 bases and J by 4 bases, with 16 bases between them. Per germline, CDR1 MNHEY and CDR2 SVGEGT.

The rearrangement uses TRBV28 and TRBJ1-1; 7 bases map to TRBD1. The V gene's germline CDR1 is MDHEN and CDR2 SYDVKM. The V gene end was trimmed by 7 bases and the J gene end by 5 bases; junction bases not matched to a gene: 10. The CDR3 is 14 amino acids. CDR3 in amino acids: CASNGAGGMTEAFF. The CDR3 nucleotides are TGTGCCAGCAATGGAGCAGGGGGTATGACTGAAGCTTTCTTT.

The J gene is TRBJ1-3, the V gene TRBV4-3; D not resolved. The V end lost 1 base, the J end lost 2 bases, and 15 bases lay between the germline ends. The germline V gene encodes CDR1 LGHNA and CDR2 YSLEER. The CDR3 loop spans 17 amino acids. The CDR3 here is CASSQGSGSTTGNTIYF. The CDR3 region has the DNA TGCGCCAGCAGCCAAGGGTCAGGCAGTACAACTGGAAACACCATATATTTT.

This clone was found a few times. The chain recombines TRBV12-3 or TRBV12-4 with TRBJ2-7; possible D gene TRBD2, 5 bases. The CDR3 is 13 amino acids. Between the trimmed V and J ends, which lost 4 bases and 1 base, there was a span of 8 bases. CDR3 nucleotide sequence: TGTGCCAGCAGTTATGCGGGTTCCTACGAGCAGTACTTC. Translation gives CASSYAGSYEQYF.

This chain connects TRBV10-3 to TRBJ1-5, with 9 bases identical to TRBD1. Germline loops: CDR1 ENHRY, CDR2 SYGVKD. The CDR3 is 17 residues long. Trimming cost V 11 bases and J 0 bases; bases outside gene matches: 14. The CDR3 DNA is TGTGCCGTAGGGAGAGGGGAGGGACAGGGTAGCAATCAGCCCCAGCATTTT. Translating gives CAVGRGEGQGSNQPQHF.